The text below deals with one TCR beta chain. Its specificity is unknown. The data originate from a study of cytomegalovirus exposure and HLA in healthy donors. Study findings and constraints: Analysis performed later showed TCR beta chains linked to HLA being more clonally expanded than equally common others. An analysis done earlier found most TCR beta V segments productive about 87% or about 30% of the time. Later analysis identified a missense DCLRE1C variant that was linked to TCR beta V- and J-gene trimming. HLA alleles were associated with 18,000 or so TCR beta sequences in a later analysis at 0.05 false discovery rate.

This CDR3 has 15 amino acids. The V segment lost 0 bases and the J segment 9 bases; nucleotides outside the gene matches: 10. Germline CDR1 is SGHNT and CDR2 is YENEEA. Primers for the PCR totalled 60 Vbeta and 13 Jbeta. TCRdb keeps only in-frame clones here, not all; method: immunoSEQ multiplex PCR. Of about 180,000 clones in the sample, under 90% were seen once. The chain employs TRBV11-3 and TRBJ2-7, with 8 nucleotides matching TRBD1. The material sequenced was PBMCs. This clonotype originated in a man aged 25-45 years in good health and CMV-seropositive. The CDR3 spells CASSLDGGTGPAQYF. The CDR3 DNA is TGTGCCAGCAGCTTAGATGGGGGGACAGGTCCAGCGCAGTACTTC.